One and the same sample provided the 5 T cell receptor delta chains below, sequenced in a study of γδ T cells in repeated Plasmodium falciparum infection. TCRdb ran CATT on the multiplex PCR reads. Of 90,000 to 95,000 delta-chain clones listed, 0.75% to 1% are singletons. Vgamma9/Vdelta2+ and Vdelta2-negative gammadelta T cells were flow-sorted from PBMC for bulk sequencing. Sequencing was performed on gamma-delta T cells from blood. All receptors derive from a pool of human donors (malaria-infected and uninfected, not separated).

This clone turned up a few times. TCRdb shows a much larger clone's protein in place of this DNA's translation, and the two differ at residue 6, likely through a read error; the protein shown is translated from the DNA. The J gene is TRDJ3, the V gene TRDV1, with 11 bases that match TRDD3. Here the J gene came from matching the DNA to germline, since TCRdb omits it. Looked up from germline, CDR1 is TSWWSYY and CDR2 is QGS. This CDR3 region has 23 residues. Trimming removed 2 bases from V and 0 bases from J; junction bases left unmatched: 15. DNA of the CDR3: TGTGCTCTTGGGGAAGCGACCTTCCCCTGGGGGATACCCACCTCCTGGGACACCCGACAGATGTTTTTC. It encodes CALGEATFPWGIPTSWDTRQMFF.

This clone occurred many times. Possible read error: a much larger clone is one base away. In the same sample, other DNA sequences code for this CDR3. The CDR3 loop reads CALGTQAQSPKPLPYWGIRTPFLNTDKLIF. The DNA for the CDR3 is TGTGCTCTTGGGACTCAGGCGCAATCACCGAAACCTCTCCCATACTGGGGGATACGCACGCCCTTCCTGAACACCGATAAACTCATCTTT. The V and J genes are TRDV1 and TRDJ1, with TRDD3 identical over 13 bases. CDR3 length equals 30 residues. V shed 5 bases, J shed 0 bases, and the junction held 45 bases outside the gene matches. Germline CDR1 is TSWWSYY and CDR2 is QGS.

Only a few counts were recorded for this clone. Translating this DNA gives a protein that differs at residue 3 from the TCRdb one, which belongs to a much larger clone; a read error is likely, and the protein shown is this translation. The chain uses TRDV2 and TRDJ1; 7 bases match TRDD3. As TCRdb names no J gene, one was assigned here on the basis of a DNA match to germline. The CDR3 has 16 amino acids. In germline, CDR1 is GEAIGNYY, CDR2 EKD. CDR3 sequence reads: CASDTVSAGYSDKLIF. CDR3 nucleotide sequence: TGTGCCAGTGACACAGTTTCGGCGGGATACTCCGATAAACTCATCTTT.

Note on this clone: With only one base between it and a far larger clone, this is likely a read error. J gene calling gave no result, while the V gene is TRDV1; the DNA was not compared with TRDD3, the D call given in the table. CDR1 is TSWWSYY and CDR2 is QGS in the germline V gene. The CDR3 runs to 21 residues. CDR3 region: CALGEPTATWGIRAYTDKPIF. The CDR3 DNA reads TGTGCTCTTGGGGAACCCACCGCAACCTGGGGGATACGGGCCTACACCGATAAACCCATCTTT.

Many counts were recorded for this clone. TCRdb has a much larger clone's protein, which differs at residue 12 from the translation of this DNA, likely because of a read error; what is shown is the protein translated from the DNA. The chain uses TRDV2 and TRDJ1; 9 nucleotides align to TRDD3. TCRdb leaves out the J gene; it was filled in here by matching the DNA to germline. This CDR3 comprises 18 residues. V gave up 0 bases and J gave up 1 base; unmatched junction bases: 11. The germline V gene has CDR1 GEAIGNYY and CDR2 EKD. The CDR3 sequence: CACDTVVPGGSTTDKLIF. For the CDR3, the DNA is TGTGCCTGTGACACCGTTGTACCTGGGGGATCCACCACCGATAAACTCATCTTT.